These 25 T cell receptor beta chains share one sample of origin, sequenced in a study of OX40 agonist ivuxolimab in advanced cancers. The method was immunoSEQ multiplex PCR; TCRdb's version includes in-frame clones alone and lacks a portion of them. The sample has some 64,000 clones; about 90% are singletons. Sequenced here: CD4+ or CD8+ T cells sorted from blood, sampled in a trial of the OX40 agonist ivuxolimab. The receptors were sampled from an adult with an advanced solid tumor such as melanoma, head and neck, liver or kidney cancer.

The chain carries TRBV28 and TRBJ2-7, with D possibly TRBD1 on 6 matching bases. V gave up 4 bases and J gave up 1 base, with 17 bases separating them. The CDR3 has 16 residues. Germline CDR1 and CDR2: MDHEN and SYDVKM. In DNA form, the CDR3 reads TGTGCCAGCAGTTCCCTTTTGAGGGGGTCTTCCTACGAGCAGTACTTC. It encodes CASSSLLRGSSYEQYF.

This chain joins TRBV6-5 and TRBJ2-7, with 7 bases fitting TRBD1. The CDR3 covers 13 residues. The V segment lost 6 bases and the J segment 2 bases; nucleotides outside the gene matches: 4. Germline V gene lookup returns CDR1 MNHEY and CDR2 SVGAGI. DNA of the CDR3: TGTGCCAGCAGACGACAGGGAGCCTACGAGCAGTACTTC. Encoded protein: CASRRQGAYEQYF.

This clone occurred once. The CDR3, as DNA: TGTGCCAGCAGCACACTAGCGTCGGCCTACAATGAGCAGTTCTTC. Translation: CASSTLASAYNEQFF. This chain joins TRBV7-3 and TRBJ2-1; TRBD2 agrees at 7 bases. Germline lookup yields CDR1 SGHTA and CDR2 FQGTGA. The V segment lost 5 bases and the J segment 2 bases; nucleotides outside the gene matches: 6. This CDR3 has 15 residues.

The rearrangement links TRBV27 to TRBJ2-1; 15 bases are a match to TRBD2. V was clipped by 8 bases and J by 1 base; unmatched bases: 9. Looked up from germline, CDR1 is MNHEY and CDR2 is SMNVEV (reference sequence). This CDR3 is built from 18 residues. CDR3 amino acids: CASVAGGLAGGSYNEQFF. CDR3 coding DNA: TGTGCCAGCGTTGCGGGCGGACTAGCGGGAGGGTCCTACAATGAGCAGTTCTTC.

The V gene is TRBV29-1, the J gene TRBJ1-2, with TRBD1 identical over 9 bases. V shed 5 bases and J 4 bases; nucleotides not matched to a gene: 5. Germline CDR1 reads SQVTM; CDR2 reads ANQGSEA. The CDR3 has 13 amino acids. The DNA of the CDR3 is TGCAGCGTTCACAGGGGGCGCGGCTATGGCTACACCTTC. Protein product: CSVHRGRGYGYTF.

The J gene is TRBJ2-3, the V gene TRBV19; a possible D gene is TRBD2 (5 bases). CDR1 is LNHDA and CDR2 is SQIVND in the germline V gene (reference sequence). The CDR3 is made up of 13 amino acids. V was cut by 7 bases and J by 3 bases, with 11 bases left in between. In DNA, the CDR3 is TGTGCCAGTAACGAGGGCAGGACAGATACGCAGTATTTT. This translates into CASNEGRTDTQYF.

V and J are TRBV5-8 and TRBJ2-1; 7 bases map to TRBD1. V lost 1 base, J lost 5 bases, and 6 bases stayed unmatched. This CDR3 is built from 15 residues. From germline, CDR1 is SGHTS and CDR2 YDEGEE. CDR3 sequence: CASSLKGQANNEQFF. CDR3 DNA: TGTGCCAGCAGCTTGAAAGGACAGGCAAACAATGAGCAGTTCTTC.

CDR3 residues: CASGFVNQPQHF. CDR3 DNA sequence: TGTGCCAGCGGGTTTGTCAATCAGCCCCAGCATTTT. The rearrangement links TRBV19 to TRBJ1-5; no definite D call. CDR3 size: 12 residues. CDR1 and CDR2 from the germline V gene are LNHDA and SQIVND (reference sequence). Trimming shortened V by 9 bases and J by 3 bases, and 9 bases separated the two germline ends.

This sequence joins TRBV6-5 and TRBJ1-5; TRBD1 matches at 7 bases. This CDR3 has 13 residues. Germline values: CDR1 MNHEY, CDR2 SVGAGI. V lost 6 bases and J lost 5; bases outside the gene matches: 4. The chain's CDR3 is CASRGTAHQPQHF. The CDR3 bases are TGTGCCAGCAGGGGGACAGCCCATCAGCCCCAGCATTTT.

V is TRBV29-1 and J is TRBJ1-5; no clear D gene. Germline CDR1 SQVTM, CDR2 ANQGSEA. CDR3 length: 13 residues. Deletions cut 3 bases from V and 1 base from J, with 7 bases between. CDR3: CSVEVQSNQPQHF. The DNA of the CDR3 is TGCAGCGTTGAGGTTCAGAGCAATCAGCCCCAGCATTTT.

CDR3 region: CASSLRPGGTEAFF. The CDR3, as DNA: TGTGCCAGCAGTTTAAGGCCAGGGGGCACTGAAGCTTTCTTT. This chain links TRBV28 with TRBJ1-1; 7 nucleotides match TRBD1. Germline V lookup: CDR1 MDHEN, CDR2 SYDVKM. With 2 bases clipped from V and 4 bases from J, the junction kept 4 bases outside the gene matches. The CDR3 covers 14 residues.

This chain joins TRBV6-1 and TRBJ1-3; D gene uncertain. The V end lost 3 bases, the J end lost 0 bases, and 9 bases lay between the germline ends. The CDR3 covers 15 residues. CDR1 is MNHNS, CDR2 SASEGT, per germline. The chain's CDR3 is CASSEAAYSGNTIYF. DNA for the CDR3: TGTGCCAGCAGTGAGGCGGCTTACTCTGGAAACACCATATATTTT.

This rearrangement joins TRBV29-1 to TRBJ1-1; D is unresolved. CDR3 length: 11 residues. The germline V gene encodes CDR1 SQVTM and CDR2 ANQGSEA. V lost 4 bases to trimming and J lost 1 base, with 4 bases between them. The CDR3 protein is CSVGQNTEAFF. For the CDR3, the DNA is TGCAGCGTTGGCCAGAACACTGAAGCTTTCTTT.

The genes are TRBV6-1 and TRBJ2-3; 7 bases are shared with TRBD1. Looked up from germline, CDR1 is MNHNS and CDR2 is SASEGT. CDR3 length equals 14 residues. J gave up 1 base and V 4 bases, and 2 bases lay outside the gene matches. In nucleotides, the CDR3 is TGTGCCAGCAGTGGACAGGGTGGCACAGATACGCAGTATTTT. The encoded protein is CASSGQGGTDTQYF.

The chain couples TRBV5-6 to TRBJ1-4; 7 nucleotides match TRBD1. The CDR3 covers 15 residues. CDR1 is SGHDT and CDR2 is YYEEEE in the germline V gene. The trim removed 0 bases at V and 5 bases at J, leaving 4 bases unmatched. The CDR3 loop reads CASSLADRTNEKLFF. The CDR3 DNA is TGTGCCAGCAGCTTGGCGGACAGGACGAATGAAAAACTGTTTTTT.

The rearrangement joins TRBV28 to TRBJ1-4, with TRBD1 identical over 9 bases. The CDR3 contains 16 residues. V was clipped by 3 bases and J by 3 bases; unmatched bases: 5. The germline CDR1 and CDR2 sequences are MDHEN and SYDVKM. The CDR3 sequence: CASSLTGTGPNEKLFF. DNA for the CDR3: TGTGCCAGCAGTTTGACCGGGACAGGGCCTAATGAAAAACTGTTTTTT.

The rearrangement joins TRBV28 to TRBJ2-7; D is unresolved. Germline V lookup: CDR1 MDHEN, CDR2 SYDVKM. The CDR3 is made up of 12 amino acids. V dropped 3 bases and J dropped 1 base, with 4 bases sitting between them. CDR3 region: CASSFGSYEQYF. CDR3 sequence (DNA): TGTGCCAGCAGTTTCGGGTCCTACGAGCAGTACTTC.

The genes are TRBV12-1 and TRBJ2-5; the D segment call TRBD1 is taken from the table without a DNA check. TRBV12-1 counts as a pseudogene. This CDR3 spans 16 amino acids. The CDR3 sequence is CASSLIRDRGQETQYF. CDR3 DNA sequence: TGTGCCAGCAGCCTGATCCGGGACAGGGGGCAAGAGACCCAGTACTTC.

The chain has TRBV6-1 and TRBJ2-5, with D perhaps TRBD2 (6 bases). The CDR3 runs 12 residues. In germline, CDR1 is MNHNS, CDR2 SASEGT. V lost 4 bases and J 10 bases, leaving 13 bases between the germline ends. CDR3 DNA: TGTGCCAGCAGTGGGCTGGTAGCGGACCAGTACTTC. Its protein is CASSGLVADQYF.

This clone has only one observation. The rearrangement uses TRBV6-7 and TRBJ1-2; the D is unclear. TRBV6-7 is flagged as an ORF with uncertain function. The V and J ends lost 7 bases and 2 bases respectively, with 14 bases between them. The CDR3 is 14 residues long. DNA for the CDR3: TGTGCCAGCACCCATCCCCCCGACAACTATGGCTACACCTTC. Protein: CASTHPPDNYGYTF.

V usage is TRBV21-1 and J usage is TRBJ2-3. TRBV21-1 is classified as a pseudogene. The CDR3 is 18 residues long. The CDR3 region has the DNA TGTGCCAGCAGCAAAGATTTGGTTTGCAGGGAGCGCACAGATACGCAGTATTTT. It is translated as CASSKDLVCRERTDTQYF.

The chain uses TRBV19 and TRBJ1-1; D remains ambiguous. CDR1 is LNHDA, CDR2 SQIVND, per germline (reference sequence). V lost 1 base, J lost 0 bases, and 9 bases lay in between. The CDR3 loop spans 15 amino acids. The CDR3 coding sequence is TGTGCCAGTAGTATAGGTAACAGATTGAACACTGAAGCTTTCTTT. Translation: CASSIGNRLNTEAFF.

As DNA, the CDR3 is TGTGCCCATACGCGGGGGACCCGAGGAGCTTTCTTT. This translates into CAHTRGTRGAFF. The chain combines TRBV30 with TRBJ1-1; perhaps TRBD1 as D (5 bases). Trimming took 8 bases from V and 10 from J, leaving 20 bases between them. Germline CDR1 GTSNPN, CDR2 SVGIG (reference sequence). This CDR3 is built from 12 residues.

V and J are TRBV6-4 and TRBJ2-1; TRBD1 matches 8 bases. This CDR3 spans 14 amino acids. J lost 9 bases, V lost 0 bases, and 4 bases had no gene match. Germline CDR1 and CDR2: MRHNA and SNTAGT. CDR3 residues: CASSDSDRGPEQFF. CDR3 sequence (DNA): TGTGCCAGCAGTGACTCTGACAGGGGCCCTGAGCAGTTCTTC.

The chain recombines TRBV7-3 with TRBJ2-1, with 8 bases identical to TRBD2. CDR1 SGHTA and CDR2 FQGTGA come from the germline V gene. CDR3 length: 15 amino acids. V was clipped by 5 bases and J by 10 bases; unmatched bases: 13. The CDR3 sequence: CASSPRPAGGTEQFF. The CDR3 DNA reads TGTGCCAGCAGCCCTCGGCCCGCGGGAGGAACGGAGCAGTTCTTC. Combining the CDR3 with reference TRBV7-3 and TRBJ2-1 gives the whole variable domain GAGVSQTPSNKVTEKGKYVELRCDPISGHTALYWYRQSLGQGPEFLIYFQGTGAADDSGLPNDRFFAVRPEGSVSTLKIQRTERGDSAVYLCASSPRPAGGTEQFFGPGTRLTVL.